This T cell receptor (beta chain) was recovered during a study of cytomegalovirus exposure and HLA in healthy donors. About the study: Previous work identified roughly 120 million unique TCR beta sequences from about 179 million T cells. General study findings and limits: There were reportedly fewer N-insertions in an Asian-associated ancestry cluster than the roughly 670-donor mean, in a later analysis. Follow-up analysis found HLA locus-dependent TCR association rates, highest for DRB1 and lowest for HLA-C.

Use of 60 Vbeta and 13 Jbeta primers characterized the PCR. Measured with immunoSEQ multiplex PCR; TCRdb has only the in-frame clones, and not every one. Altogether about 160,000 clones are present, about 83% being singletons, with the ten largest covering about 0.9%. Comments on this clone: The antigen is undetermined.

The V end lost 0 bases, the J end lost 2 bases, and 11 bases lay between the germline ends. CDR3 length: 15 residues. Germline lookup yields CDR1 SGDLS and CDR2 YYNGEE. The chain is built from TRBV9 and TRBJ1-2, with D perhaps TRBD1 (6 bases). The origin of this receptor is a woman aged 25-40 years in good health and CMV-seronegative. What was sequenced was PBMCs. The CDR3 sequence: CASSVGRGGNYGYTF. CDR3 in DNA: TGTGCCAGCAGCGTAGGAAGGGGGGGGAACTATGGCTACACCTTC.